This TCR beta chain was observed in a study of T cells in women clearing cervical HPV infection (dated by TCRdb to 2016 to 2019). The study in broad terms: The cases were 25 to 30 women with histologically confirmed HPV16-related CIN3 or worse, and 2 of those women had invasive cancers. Blood from cases was collected at the visit at which the lesion was first identified, whereas blood from controls was collected once infection was no longer detected. Five blinded duplicates per group were added as quality controls, giving 60 or so samples: 50 or so participants and some ten replicates. Cases and controls were matched on age within five years and on year of sample collection. This exploratory proof-of-principle case-control study, nested within the Guanacaste HPV Natural History Study in Costa Rica, compared TCR repertoires among women with different cervical HPV16 outcomes. In the parent cohort, more than 8,500 women aged 18 or older were enrolled in Guanacaste, Costa Rica, during 1993 to 1994 and then followed for under nine years. Since only a few of the women had HLA typing available, the possibility that HLA type was acting as a confounder could not be ruled out. A median age of around 30 years was observed in cases versus approximately 38 in controls, and no significant differences in baseline characteristics were found. For cases, a median interval of roughly 150 days, with an interquartile range of about 90 to 210 days, was observed between lesion detection and blood sampling. The controls were about two dozen women whose single incident HPV16 infection cleared within 12 months with no development of precancer or cancer.

The investigation overall reported the following: Because T-cell numbers per sample were unknown, differences in richness could reflect varying T-cell content rather than repertoire biology. The cross-sectional design could not show whether the associations came before the infection or were a result of it, and neither effector/memory subsets nor HPV-specific T cells were isolated. By combining richness with V gene abundances, random forest classifiers separated cases from controls with an estimated AUC of 0.83. Lower TRBV6-7 relative abundance was observed in cases than in controls (around 0.1% versus 0.15%; Bonferroni P = 0.0008). Significantly higher TCR repertoire richness was observed in CIN3+ cases than in controls across sequencing depths, whereas no difference in evenness was found.

The immunoSEQ assay used multiplex PCR to amplify TCR beta CDR3 regions from an average of approximately 1,100 ng of genomic DNA per sample. Primer bias was corrected in the assay by using a complete synthetic TCR repertoire to establish an amplification baseline. The amplicons were sequenced on the Illumina platform. In the original analysis: Sequences were error-corrected by clustering with frequency ratios and a modified nearest-neighbor algorithm and were then analyzed in the immunoSEQ Analyzer with IMGT gene definitions. At each rarefaction depth, TCR richness and evenness were averaged across 20 rarefaction repeats, and samples with fewer sequences than that depth were excluded. Wilcoxon rank sum tests with FDR correction were used to compare relative abundances of V, D and J genes between the groups. An intraclass correlation of around 96% for TCR richness and an average of about 77% across 66 gene segments were obtained from the blinded duplicates. The table comes from immuneACCESS by way of TCRdb, which keeps in-frame sequences with V and J called. Part of the clones is missing from these tables; in studies checked, under half for an unresolved V gene and the rest for unknown reasons. The DNA gave D and trimming, while V, J and clone size come from that table. This specimen's table enumerates over 45,000 clones. Approximately 1% of the sample goes to the ten largest clones.

The CDR3 numbers 17 residues from cysteine through phenylalanine. Part of the CDR3 DNA is given, 42 bases translated from base 1. CDR1 and CDR2, per the germline V gene (reference sequence), are DFQATT and SNEGSKA. Trimming takes 6 bases off V and 6 bases off J; junction bases not matched to a gene: 20. Regarding this clone: There is no known antigen for this receptor. The CDR3 extends 3 residues past the end of the read, so its final part is completed from the germline J gene.

Every participant had a single incident cervical HPV16 infection, and prevalent HPV16 infections were excluded. Cervical HPV DNA was detected with MY09/MY11 PCR, and genotyping was done by dot-blot hybridization. Approximately 15 mL of heparinized blood were centrifuged, and the buffy coat was aliquoted, frozen at -30°C, then stored at -80°C. QIAGEN kits were used to extract genomic DNA from the buffy coat specimens. The sequence was collected from a woman between 18 and 70 years old with a cervical HPV16 infection that either progressed to CIN3+ or cleared (not recorded which). The rearrangement joined TRBV20-1 to TRBJ1-5; 7 bases in between match TRBD1. Input material: blood buffy coat. The covered CDR3 bases are TGCAGTGCGACCCCCCTGCCACAGGGGTCGTTCGGTCAGCCC. This sequence encodes CSATPLPQGSFGQP. The whole CDR3 protein reads CSATPLPQGSFGQPQHF.